This passage covers 27 T cell receptor beta chains from one sample sequenced in a study of beta chain features in type 1 diabetes. Investigators reverse transcribed all isolated RNA, so they sequenced expressed TCRB transcripts. Clones were sequenced by immunoSEQ multiplex PCR, and TCRdb holds only the in-frame ones, with some missing. The sample lists fewer than 900,000 clones; around a sixth were seen once. Input material: naive CD4+ T cells from blood. Receptors were obtained from a woman in her late teens or twenties in good health.

The genes are TRBV29-1 and TRBJ2-5; D possibly corresponds to TRBD2 (6 bases). The J call could be wrong; TRBJ2-7 is a better fit for the DNA end. The CDR3 loop spans 16 amino acids. The germline V gene has CDR1 SQVTM and CDR2 ANQGSEA. CDR3 amino acids: CSVTGAQRALLAEQYF. The CDR3 DNA reads as TGCAGCGTCACGGGAGCCCAAAGAGCGCTACTGGCCGAGCAGTACTTC.

This clone occurred a few times. The chain recombines TRBV18 with TRBJ1-2, with TRBD1 matching over 9 bases. Germline CDR1 and CDR2: KGHSH and LQKENI. The J segment lost 9 bases and the V segment lost 1 base, leaving 3 bases of the junction unmatched. The CDR3 has 13 residues. As DNA, the CDR3 is TGTGCCAGCTCACCACGACAGGGGGAGAGCTACACCTTC. This translates into CASSPRQGESYTF.

In the case of this clone: The sample holds other DNA sequences that translate to the same CDR3. This chain uses TRBV7-9 with TRBJ2-1; possibly TRBD2 for D (5 bases). The germline V gene encodes CDR1 SEHNR and CDR2 FQNEAQ (reference sequence). V was clipped by 1 base and J by 1 base, with 8 bases between them. The CDR3 length is 15 residues. In DNA, the CDR3 is TGTGCCAGCAGCTTAGGAGGAGGTTCCTACAATGAGCAGTTCTTC. It yields the protein CASSLGGGSYNEQFF. The full variable domain, its missing parts supplied by reference TRBV7-9 and TRBJ2-1, is DTGVSQNPRHKITKRGQNVTFRCDPISEHNRLYWYRQTLGQGPEFLTYFQNEAQLEKSRLLSDRFSAERPKGSFSTLEIQRTEQGDSAMYLCASSLGGGSYNEQFFGPGTRLTVL.

The chain employs TRBV28 and TRBJ2-7, with 9 bases identical to TRBD1. The CDR3 sequence is 15 residues long. Germline CDR1 reads MDHEN; CDR2 reads SYDVKM. The J segment lost 4 bases and the V segment lost 5 bases, leaving 9 bases of the junction unmatched. CDR3 coding DNA: TGTGCCAGCAGTCCTCGGGACAGGGACGCGTACGAGCAGTACTTC. It specifies CASSPRDRDAYEQYF.

This chain links TRBV23-1 with TRBJ2-1, with D tentatively TRBD1 or TRBD2 (5 bases each). TRBV23-1 is an ORF; its function is uncertain. CDR3 length equals 15 residues. The V end lost 0 bases, the J end lost 7 bases, and 13 bases lay between the germline ends. The CDR3 coding sequence is TGCGCCAGCAGTCAATCGAAACGGGGCTCAAATGAGCAGTTCTTC. This encodes CASSQSKRGSNEQFF.

This sequence joins TRBV7-2 and TRBJ2-2; possible D gene TRBD2, 5 bases. V lost 7 bases and J 7 bases, leaving 16 bases between the germline ends. Germline V gene lookup returns CDR1 SGHTA and CDR2 FQGNSA. The CDR3 consists of 14 residues. The CDR3 DNA is TGTGCCAGCAACCCAGGAGGTAGAGACGGGGAGCTGTTTTTT. It specifies CASNPGGRDGELFF.

There are a few counts of this clone. The chain employs TRBV7-9 and TRBJ2-7; D is perhaps TRBD1 (6 bases). Trimming took off 6 bases at V and 6 bases at J, with 15 bases between the two ends. From germline, CDR1 is SEHNR and CDR2 FQNEAQ (reference sequence). The CDR3 length is 13 residues. DNA of the CDR3: TGTGCCAGCAGGGGTGACAGGCTCGGCGAGCAGTACTTC. Translated, it gives CASRGDRLGEQYF.

The V gene is TRBV7-2, the J gene TRBJ2-6, with unresolved D. The V and J ends lost 2 bases and 4 bases respectively, with 9 bases between them. The germline V gene encodes CDR1 SGHTA and CDR2 FQGNSA. There are 15 residues in the CDR3. In nucleotides, the CDR3 is TGTGCCAGCAGCTTACGTCTCTCAGGGGCCAACGTCCTGACTTTC. Its protein is CASSLRLSGANVLTF.

The J gene is TRBJ2-1, the V gene TRBV5-5; 9 bases fit TRBD2. CDR1 and CDR2 from the germline V gene are SGHKS and YYEKEE (reference sequence). The CDR3 consists of 20 residues. With 1 base clipped from V and 0 bases from J, the junction kept 14 bases outside the gene matches. DNA of the CDR3: TGTGCCAGCAGCTTGCGTGTGGCTAGCGGGACTGCCCACTCCTACAATGAGCAGTTCTTC. Its protein is CASSLRVASGTAHSYNEQFF.

J is TRBJ2-6 and V is TRBV4-1; perhaps TRBD1 as D (6 bases). V was pared by 6 bases and J by 0 bases, with 15 bases between. Germline V lookup: CDR1 MGHRA, CDR2 YSYEKL. There are 17 residues in the CDR3. CDR3 bases: TGCGCCAGCAGACCCGGGACAACCAACTCTGGGGCCAACGTCCTGACTTTC. This translates into CASRPGTTNSGANVLTF.

This clone was recorded a few times. The chain recombines TRBV28 with TRBJ2-2; 10 nucleotides align to TRBD2. Germline CDR1 MDHEN, CDR2 SYDVKM. This CDR3 has 16 residues. V trimming: 2 bases; J trimming: 4 bases; junction bases outside the gene matches: 4. The CDR3 sequence is CASSLSASGSTGELFF. The CDR3 DNA sequence: TGTGCCAGCAGTTTAAGTGCTAGCGGGAGCACCGGGGAGCTGTTTTTT.

Concerning this clone: The junction does not match germline at one end; this may be a read error. The V call is TRBV7-9, the J call TRBJ1-1; 7 positions match TRBD1. The CDR3 is 11 amino acids. The V gene's germline CDR1 is SEHNR and CDR2 FQNEAQ (reference sequence). CDR3 in DNA: TGTGCCAGCTCCCCAGGGGGTTGGGTAATCTTT. Its translation is CASSPGGWVIF.

The chain employs TRBV10-3 and TRBJ2-7; TRBD1 aligns across 7 bases. CDR3 size: 14 residues. The ends lost 5 bases at V and 2 bases at J; junction bases unmatched: 6. Germline values: CDR1 ENHRY, CDR2 SYGVKD. The CDR3 DNA reads as TGTGCCATCAGTCCCGGGACAGCTACCTACGAGCAGTACTTC. Translation gives CAISPGTATYEQYF.

This clone was picked up a small number of times. The chain carries TRBV5-1 and TRBJ2-1; 8 bases are a match to TRBD2. V dropped 5 bases and J dropped 0; count of bases not matched to a gene: 16. CDR3 length equals 19 residues. Germline lookup yields CDR1 SGHRS and CDR2 YFSETQ. CDR3 amino acids: CASSPGLAGHRSSYNEQFF. In DNA form, the CDR3 reads TGCGCCAGCAGTCCTGGACTAGCCGGTCACCGCAGCTCCTACAATGAGCAGTTCTTC.

This clone was counted only a few times. The V gene is TRBV10-3, the J gene TRBJ1-2; D gene uncertain. CDR1 and CDR2 (germline): ENHRY, SYGVKD. The CDR3 contains 15 residues. Trimming left V 2 bases short and J 3 bases short, with 13 bases between. The chain's CDR3 is CAISEVRQEHYGYTF. The CDR3 coding sequence is TGTGCCATCAGTGAGGTTAGGCAGGAGCACTATGGCTACACCTTC.

The rearrangement joins TRBV19 to TRBJ1-1; no clear D. V lost 5 bases and J lost 5, with 12 bases in between. Per germline, CDR1 LNHDA and CDR2 SQIVND (reference sequence). The CDR3 has 13 residues. The CDR3 DNA follows: TGTGCCAGTAGTCTGCGGGGTATAACTGAAGCTTTCTTT. Its translation is CASSLRGITEAFF. Drawing the rest from reference TRBV19 and TRBJ1-1, the complete variable domain is DGGITQSPKYLFRKEGQNVTLSCEQNLNHDAMYWYRQDPGQGLRLIYYSQIVNDFQKGDIAEGYSVSREKKESFPLTVTSAQKNPTAFYLCASSLRGITEAFFGQGTRLTVV.

The gene calls are TRBV19 and TRBJ2-1; TRBD2 aligns across 10 bases. V shed 5 bases and J 3 bases; nucleotides not matched to a gene: 7. This CDR3 spans 16 amino acids. CDR1 and CDR2 from the germline V gene are LNHDA and SQIVND (reference sequence). CDR3 residues: CASSPRVAGGYNEQFF. The CDR3 nucleotides are TGTGCCAGTAGTCCTCGGGTAGCGGGAGGCTACAATGAGCAGTTCTTC.

The CDR3 spells CASSLAPDRNTEAFF. The CDR3 DNA reads as TGTGCCAGCAGCTTAGCCCCCGATCGGAACACTGAAGCTTTCTTT. The chain recombines TRBV7-9 with TRBJ1-1; D gene unclear. Looked up from germline, CDR1 is SEHNR and CDR2 is FQNEAQ (reference sequence). Trimming shortened V by 0 bases and J by 1 base, and 9 bases separated the two germline ends. CDR3 length: 15 amino acids.

This clone was picked up a small number of times. This chain connects TRBV7-2 to TRBJ2-7, with a possible D match to TRBD1 (6 bases). The CDR3 contains 15 residues. The germline V gene encodes CDR1 SGHTA and CDR2 FQGNSA. Trimming took 1 base from V and 1 from J, leaving 11 bases between them. The CDR3 is CASSLEVGASYEQYF. The CDR3 region has the DNA TGTGCCAGCAGCTTAGAAGTGGGGGCGTCCTACGAGCAGTACTTC.

Of note for this clone: A clone one base away is much larger, so this may be a read error. Other nucleotide sequences from this sample produce the same CDR3. This sequence joins TRBV7-2 and TRBJ2-5; no definite D call. The germline CDR1 and CDR2 sequences are SGHTA and FQGNSA. The CDR3 covers 11 residues. Trimming pared 3 bases from V and 4 bases from J, leaving 3 bases between. DNA of the CDR3: TGTGCCAGCAGCTTCCGAGAGACCCAGTACTTC. As protein: CASSFRETQYF.

J is TRBJ1-2 and V is TRBV2, with TRBD1 matching 11 bases. CDR1 and CDR2 (germline): SNHLY, FYNNEI. This CDR3 comprises 15 residues. Losses at the gene ends were 8 bases for V and 4 bases for J; bases not matched to a gene: 9. The DNA for the CDR3 is TGTGCCAGCTCTCTGAGGACAGGGGGCATCTATGGCTACACCTTC. It specifies CASSLRTGGIYGYTF.

The chain recombines TRBV18 with TRBJ2-7; maybe TRBD2 (5 bases). Trimming stripped 6 bases from V and 4 bases from J, with 10 bases between. Germline V CDR1 and CDR2: KGHSH, LQKENI. This CDR3 is 12 amino acids long. The CDR3 nucleotides are TGTGCCAGCTCGAATGAGGGTTACGAGCAGTACTTC. Its translation: CASSNEGYEQYF.

This clone was picked up a small number of times. This chain joins TRBV7-9 and TRBJ2-1, with TRBD1 as a possible D gene (6 bases). V gave up 5 bases and J gave up 7 bases, with 12 bases separating them. Germline V lookup: CDR1 SEHNR, CDR2 FQNEAQ (reference sequence). CDR3 length: 13 amino acids. In DNA form, the CDR3 reads TGTGCCAGCAGCACAGGACAGCCGAATGAGCAGTTCTTC. Protein product: CASSTGQPNEQFF.

This clone was detected a few times. The same CDR3 is also encoded by other DNA sequences in this sample. The chain employs TRBV5-6 and TRBJ2-5; TRBD1 matches at 9 bases. The CDR3 is 15 residues long. Trimming took 2 bases from V and 5 from J; bases not matched to a gene: 7. Germline CDR1 and CDR2: SGHDT and YYEEEE. The CDR3 here is CASSLQGAHGETQYF. Written as DNA, the CDR3 is TGTGCCAGCAGCTTACAGGGGGCACACGGGGAGACCCAGTACTTC.

The gene calls are TRBV6-6 and TRBJ2-5; 9 bases are a match to TRBD2. The assigned J gene may be wrong: the sequence end matches TRBJ2-7 better. From germline, CDR1 is MNHNY and CDR2 SVGAGI (reference sequence). This CDR3 spans 15 amino acids. CDR3 in amino acids: CASRRLADPLYEQYF. The CDR3 coding sequence is TGTGCCAGCAGAAGACTAGCGGACCCTCTCTACGAGCAGTACTTC.

J is TRBJ1-1 and V is TRBV11-2; D is undetermined. CDR3 length: 14 amino acids. Germline CDR1 and CDR2: SGHAT and FQNNGV. V was clipped by 3 bases and J by 4 bases, with 12 bases between them. This CDR3 is CASSFALVGTEAFF. Written as DNA, the CDR3 is TGTGCCAGCAGCTTCGCCCTAGTGGGCACTGAAGCTTTCTTT.

This clone has just a few counts. The chain recombines TRBV7-6 with TRBJ2-3, with 7 bases lining up with TRBD1. Germline assignment: CDR1 SGHVS and CDR2 FNYEAQ. V shed 4 bases and J 7 bases; nucleotides not matched to a gene: 11. This CDR3 has 15 residues. The CDR3 region is CASSSAYDRVNTQYF. CDR3 in DNA: TGTGCCAGCAGCTCCGCTTACGACAGGGTTAATACGCAGTATTTT. Based on the CDR3 plus reference TRBV7-6 and TRBJ2-3, the full variable domain is GAGVSQSPRYKVTKRGQDVALRCDPISGHVSLYWYRQALGQGPEFLTYFNYEAQQDKSGLPNDRFSAERPEGSISTLTIQRTEQRDSAMYRCASSSAYDRVNTQYFGPGTRLTVL.